The rows below give T cell receptor beta chains drawn from one sample of a study of blood T cell repertoires in COVID-19. Libraries were prepared by immunoSEQ multiplex PCR; TCRdb keeps only in-frame clonotypes and omits some of them. The table lists hundreds of thousands of clones, more than 70% of them singletons, with approximately 12% in the top ten. The sample consisted of peripheral blood. The receptors derive from a woman between 45 and 65 years old with COVID-19, enrolled during active disease. Both conserved end residues are part of each CDR3. The order of the fields is J gene, clone size, D gene, V gene, CDR3 protein, CDR3 DNA. A D gene is named only where the DNA matches it firmly. For some rows the clone size is stated as once, few or many, or as a class when expanded; others skip it.

TRBJ1-1 | - | - | TRBV6-1 | CASSRDTEAFF | TGTGCCAGCAGCCGAGACACTGAAGCTTTCTTT
TRBJ1-6 | - | - | TRBV6-6 | CASSGRGSPLHF | TGTGCCAGCTCCGGGCGGGGATCACCCCTCCACTTT
TRBJ1-1 | - | - | TRBV18 | CASSLRDMNTEAFF | TGTGCCAGCTCACTCCGGGACATGAACACTGAAGCTTTCTTT
TRBJ2-6 | once | - | TRBV2 | CASMSSGANVLTF | TGTGCCAGCATGAGCTCTGGGGCCAACGTCCTGACTTTC
TRBJ2-3 | - | TRBD2 | TRBV5-4 | CASSLAALAGGDTQYF | TGTGCCAGCAGCTTGGCAGCACTAGCGGGGGGGGATACGCAGTATTTT
TRBJ1-4 | - | - | TRBV15 | CATSRPPARGQGLFF | TGTGCCACCAGCAGACCTCCGGCCAGGGGCCAGGGGCTGTTTTTT
TRBJ1-2 | - | TRBD1 | TRBV13 | CASSSTGATGRLGYTF | TGTGCCAGCAGCTCAACAGGCGCGACAGGGCGTCTAGGCTACACCTTC
TRBJ1-2 | - | TRBD1 | TRBV6-5 | CASSYRGTGWGGYTF | TGTGCCAGCAGTTACAGGGGGACAGGTTGGGGTGGCTACACCTTC
TRBJ2-7 | - | - | TRBV27 | CASSPSIMSSYEQYF | TGTGCCAGCAGTCCTTCGATTATGAGCTCCTACGAGCAGTACTTC
TRBJ1-1 | - | TRBD1 | TRBV19 | CASMRGPRELLAFF | TGTGCCAGTATGAGGGGGCCCCGAGAACTTTTGGCTTTCTTT
TRBJ2-5 | once | - | TRBV30 | CAWAPLRGRPETQYF | TGTGCCTGGGCACCCCTTAGGGGCAGGCCGGAGACCCAGTACTTC